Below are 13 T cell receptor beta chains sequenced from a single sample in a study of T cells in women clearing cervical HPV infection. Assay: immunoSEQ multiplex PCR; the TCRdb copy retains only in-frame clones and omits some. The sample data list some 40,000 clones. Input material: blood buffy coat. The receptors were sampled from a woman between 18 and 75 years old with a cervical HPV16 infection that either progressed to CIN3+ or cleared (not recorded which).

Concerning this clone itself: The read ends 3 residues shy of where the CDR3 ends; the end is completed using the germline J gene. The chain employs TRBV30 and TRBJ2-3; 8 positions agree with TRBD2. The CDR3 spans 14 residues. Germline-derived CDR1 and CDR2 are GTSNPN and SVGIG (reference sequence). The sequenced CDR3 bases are TGTGCCTGGGTGCTAGACAGCGTAGCGGGGACG. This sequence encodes CAWVLDSVAGT. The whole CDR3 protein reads CAWVLDSVAGTQYF.

The sequenced CDR3 bases are TGTGCCAGCAGCCCGAGGCCAGATACG. It specifies CASSPRPDT. In full, the CDR3 is CASSPRPDTQYF. The chain recombines TRBV5-6 with TRBJ2-3; D unclear. With the read ending 3 residues before the CDR3 end, the germline J gene is used to fill in that end. Per germline, CDR1 SGHDT and CDR2 YYEEEE. There are 12 residues in the CDR3. Trimming shortened V by 4 bases and J by 4 bases, and 7 bases separated the two germline ends.

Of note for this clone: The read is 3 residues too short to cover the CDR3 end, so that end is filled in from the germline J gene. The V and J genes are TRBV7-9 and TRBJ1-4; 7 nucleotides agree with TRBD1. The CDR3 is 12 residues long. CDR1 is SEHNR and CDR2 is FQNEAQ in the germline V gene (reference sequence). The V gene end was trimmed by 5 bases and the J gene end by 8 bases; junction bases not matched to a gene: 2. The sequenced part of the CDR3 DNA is TGTGCCAGCAGCCGACAGGGAGAAAAA. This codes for CASSRQGEK. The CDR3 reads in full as CASSRQGEKLFF.

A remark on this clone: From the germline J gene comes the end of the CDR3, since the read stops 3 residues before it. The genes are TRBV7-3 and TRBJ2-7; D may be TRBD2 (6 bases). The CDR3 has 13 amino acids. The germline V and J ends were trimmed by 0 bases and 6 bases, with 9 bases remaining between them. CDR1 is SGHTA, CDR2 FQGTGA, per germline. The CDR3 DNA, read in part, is TGTGCCAGCAGCTTAACGGGGGGTGCCGAG. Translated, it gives CASSLTGGAE. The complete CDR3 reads CASSLTGGAEQYF. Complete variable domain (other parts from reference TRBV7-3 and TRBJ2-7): GAGVSQTPSNKVTEKGKYVELRCDPISGHTALYWYRQSLGQGPEFLIYFQGTGAADDSGLPNDRFFAVRPEGSVSTLKIQRTERGDSAVYLCASSLTGGAEQYFGPGTRLTVT.

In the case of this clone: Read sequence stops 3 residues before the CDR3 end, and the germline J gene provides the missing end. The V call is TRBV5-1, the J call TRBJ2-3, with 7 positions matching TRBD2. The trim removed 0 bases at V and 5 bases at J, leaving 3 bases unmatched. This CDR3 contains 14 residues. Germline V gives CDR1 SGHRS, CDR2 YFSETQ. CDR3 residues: CASSLEVAGDTQYF. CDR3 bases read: TGCGCCAGCAGCTTGGAGGTAGCGGGAGATACG.

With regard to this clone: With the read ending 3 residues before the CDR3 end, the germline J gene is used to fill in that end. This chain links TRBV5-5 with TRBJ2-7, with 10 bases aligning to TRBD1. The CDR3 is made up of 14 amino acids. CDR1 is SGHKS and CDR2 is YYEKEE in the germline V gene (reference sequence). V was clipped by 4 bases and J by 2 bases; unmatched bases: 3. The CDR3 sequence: CASSRDRGPYEQYF. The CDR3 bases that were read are TGTGCCAGCAGCCGGGACAGGGGCCCCTACGAG.

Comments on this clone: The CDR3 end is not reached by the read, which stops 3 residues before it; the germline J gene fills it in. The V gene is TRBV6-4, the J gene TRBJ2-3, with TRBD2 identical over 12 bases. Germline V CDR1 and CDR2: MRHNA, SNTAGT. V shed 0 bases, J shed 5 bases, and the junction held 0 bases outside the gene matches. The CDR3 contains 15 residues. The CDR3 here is CASSDSLAGGDTQYF. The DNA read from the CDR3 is TGTGCCAGCAGTGACTCACTAGCGGGGGGAGATACG.

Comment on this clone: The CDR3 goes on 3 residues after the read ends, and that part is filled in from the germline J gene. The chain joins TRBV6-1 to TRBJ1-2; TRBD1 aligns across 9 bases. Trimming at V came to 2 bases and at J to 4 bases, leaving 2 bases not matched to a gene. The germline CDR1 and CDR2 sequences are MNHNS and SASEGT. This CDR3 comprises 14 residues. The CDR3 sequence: CASSETGGIYGYTF. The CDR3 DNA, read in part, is TGTGCCAGCAGTGAAACAGGGGGCATCTATGGC.

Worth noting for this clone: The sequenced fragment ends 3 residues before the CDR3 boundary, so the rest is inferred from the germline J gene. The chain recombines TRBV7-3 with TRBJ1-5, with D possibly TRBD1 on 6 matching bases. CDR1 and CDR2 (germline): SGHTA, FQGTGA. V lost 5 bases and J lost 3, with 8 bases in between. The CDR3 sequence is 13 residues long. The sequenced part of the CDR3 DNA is TGTGCCAGCAGCCAGGGGTCCAATCAGCCC. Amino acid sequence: CASSQGSNQP. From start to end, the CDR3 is CASSQGSNQPQHF.

CDR3 bases read: TGTGCCAGCACCCGGGAGGGGGCTGGCAATCAGCCC. Amino acids: CASTREGAGNQP. The full CDR3 protein reads CASTREGAGNQPQHF. This chain connects TRBV2 to TRBJ1-5, with 7 bases fitting TRBD1. The DNA ends 3 residues before the CDR3 does, and the rest of the CDR3 is filled in from the germline J gene. The length of the CDR3 is 15 residues. Germline V gene sequence: CDR1 SNHLY, CDR2 FYNNEI. V shed 7 bases and J 2 bases; nucleotides not matched to a gene: 8.

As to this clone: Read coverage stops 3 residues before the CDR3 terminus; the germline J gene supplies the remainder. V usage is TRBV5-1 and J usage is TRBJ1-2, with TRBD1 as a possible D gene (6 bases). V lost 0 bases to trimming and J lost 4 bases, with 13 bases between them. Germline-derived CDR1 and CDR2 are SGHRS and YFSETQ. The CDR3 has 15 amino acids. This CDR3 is CASSLEQGQGYGYTF. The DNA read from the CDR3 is TGCGCCAGCAGCTTGGAACAGGGCCAGGGCTATGGC.

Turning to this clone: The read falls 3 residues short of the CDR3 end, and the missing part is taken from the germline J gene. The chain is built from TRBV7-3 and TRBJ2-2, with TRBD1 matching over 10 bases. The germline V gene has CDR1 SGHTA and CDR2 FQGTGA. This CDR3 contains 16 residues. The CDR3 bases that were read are TGTGCCAGCAGATACACCGGGACAGGGGCGGAGGAAAAG. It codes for CASRYTGTGAEEK. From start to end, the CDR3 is CASRYTGTGAEEKLFF.

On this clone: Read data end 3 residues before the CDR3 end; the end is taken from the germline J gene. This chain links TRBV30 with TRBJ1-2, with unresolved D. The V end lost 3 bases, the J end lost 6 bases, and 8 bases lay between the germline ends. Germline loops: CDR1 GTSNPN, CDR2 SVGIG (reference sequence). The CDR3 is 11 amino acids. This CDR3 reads CAWRKIDGYTF. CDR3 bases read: TGTGCCTGGAGGAAGATAGATGGC. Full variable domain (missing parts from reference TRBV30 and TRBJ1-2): SQTIHQWPATLVQPVGSPLSLECTVEGTSNPNLYWYRQAAGRGLQLLFYSVGIGQISSEVPQNLSASRPQDRQFILSSKKLLLSDSGFYLCAWRKIDGYTFGSGTRLTVV.